A single sample is the source of the 32 T cell receptor beta chains below, sequenced in a study of blood T cell repertoires in COVID-19 (dated by TCRdb to the early 2020s). Library method: the immunoSEQ multiplex PCR assay. TCRdb limited this immuneACCESS table to in-frame rearrangements with V and J called. A share of clones is missing; checked studies link under half to unresolved V genes, and the rest is unexplained. The sample records some 150,000 clones, 65% to 90% of which are singletons. The ten largest account for roughly 3.5% of the sample. Material: peripheral blood. Every receptor here comes from a man aged 65-85 years with acute or convalescent COVID-19.

The chain carries TRBV9 and TRBJ1-4, with TRBD1 identical over 10 bases. The CDR3 extends over 15 amino acids. CDR1 SGDLS and CDR2 YYNGEE come from the germline V gene. V gave up 3 bases and J gave up 7 bases; unmatched junction bases: 6. The DNA of the CDR3 is TGTGCCAGCAGCGGTGGGACAGGGGAAGGTGAAAAACTGTTTTTT. Translated: CASSGGTGEGEKLFF. The variable domain in full, completed from reference TRBV9 and TRBJ1-4, reads DSGVTQTPKHLITATGQRVTLRCSPRSGDLSVYWYQQSLDQGLQFLIQYYNGEERAKGNILERFSAQQFPDLHSELNLSSLELGDSALYFCASSGGTGEGEKLFFGSGTQLSVL.

In DNA, the CDR3 is TGTGCCATCACCGGGACAGGGGGACCTAGCACAGATACGCAGTATTTT. Translating gives CAITGTGGPSTDTQYF. This sequence joins TRBV10-3 and TRBJ2-3, with 11 positions matching TRBD1. The CDR3 runs to 16 residues. Trimming removed 7 bases from V and 0 bases from J; junction bases left unmatched: 6. Germline V gene lookup returns CDR1 ENHRY and CDR2 SYGVKD.

This chain uses TRBV25-1 with TRBJ1-3; a weak D match, TRBD1 (6 bases). V gave up 6 bases and J gave up 3 bases, with 9 bases separating them. CDR1 and CDR2 from the germline V gene are MGHDK and SYGVNS. The CDR3 covers 13 residues. CDR3 bases: TGTGCCAGCAGACAGGGCGGTGGAAACACCATATATTTT. It specifies CASRQGGGNTIYF.

The chain has TRBV19 and TRBJ2-3, with TRBD2 matching over 9 bases. The CDR3 covers 15 residues. CDR1 LNHDA and CDR2 SQIVND come from the germline V gene (reference sequence). After removal of 3 bases from V and 2 bases from J, the junction contained 3 bases not matched to a gene. The CDR3 here is CASSMVAGDTDTQYF. CDR3 DNA sequence: TGTGCCAGTAGTATGGTAGCGGGAGACACAGATACGCAGTATTTT. Together with reference TRBV19 and TRBJ2-3, the CDR3 gives the full variable domain: DGGITQSPKYLFRKEGQNVTLSCEQNLNHDAMYWYRQDPGQGLRLIYYSQIVNDFQKGDIAEGYSVSREKKESFPLTVTSAQKNPTAFYLCASSMVAGDTDTQYFGPGTRLTVL.

The chain has TRBV5-1 and TRBJ2-3; 10 positions agree with TRBD1. CDR1 is SGHRS and CDR2 is YFSETQ in the germline V gene. This CDR3 comprises 17 residues. After removal of 1 base from V and 3 bases from J, the junction contained 8 bases not matched to a gene. The CDR3 sequence is CASSLNRDRGFTDTQYF. CDR3 nucleotide sequence: TGCGCCAGCAGCTTGAACCGGGACAGGGGATTTACAGATACGCAGTATTTT.

The J gene is TRBJ1-2, the V gene TRBV6-5, with D possibly being TRBD1 (5 bases). Trimming stripped 6 bases from V and 6 bases from J, with 14 bases between. Looked up from germline, CDR1 is MNHEY and CDR2 is SVGAGI. The CDR3 is made up of 13 amino acids. The CDR3 DNA is TGTGCCAGCAGACGCAGGGCGGGGGATGGCTACACCTTC. This gives the protein CASRRRAGDGYTF.

A note on this clone: One end of the junction does not line up with germline, which may come from a read error. The CDR3 region has the DNA TGTGCCACCAGTGGGTTGACTTGGACAGACTCTTATAGCACAGATACGCAGTATTTT. As protein: CATSGLTWTDSYSTDTQYF. The rearrangement uses TRBV28 and TRBJ2-3; tentatively, D is TRBD1 (6 bases). The CDR3 loop spans 19 amino acids. CDR1 MDHEN and CDR2 SYDVKM come from the germline V gene. Using reference TRBV28 and TRBJ2-3 for the parts outside the CDR3, the full variable domain is DVKVTQSSRYLVKRTGEKVFLECVQDMDHENMFWYRQDPGLGLRLIYFSYDVKMKEKGDIPEGYSVSREKKERFSLILESASTNQTSMYLCATSGLTWTDSYSTDTQYFGPGTRLTVL.

This clone was seen once. The chain employs TRBV7-3 and TRBJ2-2; D might be TRBD2 (5 bases). From germline, CDR1 is SGHTA and CDR2 FQGTGA. The CDR3 has 14 amino acids. Trimming pared 3 bases from V and 8 bases from J, leaving 13 bases between. The CDR3 DNA is TGTGCCAGCAGCTTCACGGGATTGACTGGGGAGCTGTTTTTT. Protein sequence: CASSFTGLTGELFF.

V usage is TRBV7-9 and J usage is TRBJ2-7, with 10 bases identical to TRBD1. The CDR3 is 14 amino acids. The V and J ends lost 5 bases and 2 bases, in that order; junction bases with no gene match: 3. CDR1 and CDR2 from the germline V gene are SEHNR and FQNEAQ (reference sequence). The CDR3 DNA sequence: TGTGCCAGCAGCAAAGGACAGGGGGCCTACGAGCAGTACTTC. It translates to CASSKGQGAYEQYF.

The CDR3 nucleotides are TGTGCCAGCAGCCTCCGGACAAGCCAAGTCGAAAAACTGTTTTTT. This codes for CASSLRTSQVEKLFF. V and J are TRBV7-2 and TRBJ1-4, with D perhaps TRBD1 (5 bases). This CDR3 has 15 residues. V lost 5 bases, J lost 8 bases, and 18 bases lay in between. In germline, CDR1 is SGHTA, CDR2 FQGNSA. The complete variable domain, with remaining parts taken from reference TRBV7-2 and TRBJ1-4, reads GAGVSQSPSNKVTEKGKDVELRCDPISGHTALYWYRQSLGQGLEFLIYFQGNSAPDKSGLPSDRFSAERTGGSVSTLTIQRTQQEDSAVYLCASSLRTSQVEKLFFGSGTQLSVL.

The table lists this clone with a count of one. This chain connects TRBV19 to TRBJ2-5, with 8 bases matching TRBD1. Trimming took 6 bases from V and 5 from J; bases not matched to a gene: 5. The germline V gene encodes CDR1 LNHDA and CDR2 SQIVND (reference sequence). The CDR3 runs 13 residues. The CDR3 sequence is CASRDRVGETQYF. CDR3 sequence (DNA): TGTGCCAGTAGGGACAGGGTGGGGGAGACCCAGTACTTC.

This sequence joins TRBV30 and TRBJ2-1, with 14 bases lining up with TRBD2. The CDR3 has 17 amino acids. The J segment lost 0 bases and the V segment lost 8 bases, leaving 9 bases of the junction unmatched. Germline CDR1 is GTSNPN and CDR2 is SVGIG (reference sequence). The CDR3 DNA is TGTGCCAGTCGGACTAGCGGGAGGTTTATCTCCTACAATGAGCAGTTCTTC. Amino acids: CASRTSGRFISYNEQFF.

The chain links TRBV7-9 to TRBJ2-1, with 11 bases matching TRBD1. CDR1 is SEHNR and CDR2 is FQNEAQ in the germline V gene (reference sequence). The CDR3 is 18 amino acids. With V trimmed by 4 bases and J by 5 bases, 13 bases remained unmatched. CDR3 sequence: CASSSGWSGTGGNNEQFF. The DNA for the CDR3 is TGTGCCAGCAGCTCTGGGTGGAGTGGGACAGGGGGGAACAATGAGCAGTTCTTC.

The V gene is TRBV19, the J gene TRBJ1-1; TRBD1 agrees at 11 bases. Germline V gene data show CDR1 as LNHDA and CDR2 as SQIVND (reference sequence). With V trimmed by 6 bases and J by 5 bases, 8 bases remained unmatched. The CDR3 has 15 residues. The CDR3 DNA reads TGTGCCAGTAGGCTAGGACAGGGGGCTGGGACTGAAGCTTTCTTT. Protein sequence: CASRLGQGAGTEAFF. Using reference TRBV19 and TRBJ1-1 for the parts outside the CDR3, the full variable domain is DGGITQSPKYLFRKEGQNVTLSCEQNLNHDAMYWYRQDPGQGLRLIYYSQIVNDFQKGDIAEGYSVSREKKESFPLTVTSAQKNPTAFYLCASRLGQGAGTEAFFGQGTRLTVV.

The chain employs TRBV5-6 and TRBJ2-7; TRBD1 matches 10 bases. Germline V gene sequence: CDR1 SGHDT, CDR2 YYEEEE. This CDR3 contains 15 residues. The J segment lost 0 bases and the V segment lost 6 bases, leaving 6 bases of the junction unmatched. CDR3 sequence reads: CASNLRTGGSYEQYF. As DNA, the CDR3 is TGTGCCAGCAACCTCCGGACAGGGGGCTCCTACGAGCAGTACTTC.

This CDR3 reads CASSLATSGSYEQFF. As DNA, the CDR3 is TGTGCCAGCAGCTTGGCGACTAGCGGGAGCTATGAGCAGTTCTTC. The chain combines TRBV5-4 with TRBJ2-1, with TRBD2 matching over 12 bases. The CDR3 has 15 residues. Germline values: CDR1 SGHNT, CDR2 YYREEE (reference sequence). V shed 0 bases, J shed 8 bases, and the junction held 3 bases outside the gene matches.

In its sample, this clone was seen once. The gene calls are TRBV2 and TRBJ2-1; 8 positions match TRBD2. V dropped 6 bases and J dropped 6; count of bases not matched to a gene: 10. This CDR3 region has 15 residues. Per germline, CDR1 SNHLY and CDR2 FYNNEI. The CDR3 DNA reads as TGTGCCAGCAGCGAACGAGCGGGAGAGGGCAATGAGCAGTTCTTC. It is translated as CASSERAGEGNEQFF.

The V call is TRBV5-1, the J call TRBJ2-5; D is ambiguous. The V gene's germline CDR1 is SGHRS and CDR2 YFSETQ. The CDR3 length is 14 residues. The V end was cut by 0 bases, the J end by 5 bases, with 11 bases between. The CDR3 here is CASSLESFGETQYF. CDR3 coding DNA: TGCGCCAGCAGCTTGGAATCTTTTGGCGAGACCCAGTACTTC.

This clone was detected a few times. V gene TRBV10-3 combines with J gene TRBJ2-5; tentative D call: TRBD1 (5 bases). CDR1 and CDR2 (germline): ENHRY, SYGVKD. V shed 0 bases and J shed 0 bases, with 11 bases lying between them. The CDR3 is 16 residues long. CDR3 DNA: TGTGCCATCAGTGAGTCGATGGCAGGGCACCAAGAGACCCAGTACTTC. It translates to CAISESMAGHQETQYF.

This chain links TRBV18 with TRBJ2-5; maybe TRBD1 (6 bases). Germline CDR1 and CDR2: KGHSH and LQKENI. V was trimmed by 0 bases and J by 0 bases, leaving 14 bases between them. The CDR3 length is 17 residues. CDR3 in amino acids: CASSPPLGAIYQETQYF. CDR3 DNA sequence: TGTGCCAGCTCACCACCTTTGGGGGCCATATACCAAGAGACCCAGTACTTC.

The genes are TRBV4-3 and TRBJ2-1, with 9 bases aligning to TRBD2. The CDR3 totals 15 residues. The germline V gene has CDR1 LGHNA and CDR2 YSLEER. J was trimmed by 5 bases and V by 1 base; bases with no gene match: 3. The chain's CDR3 is CASSQGGLADNEQFF. Here the CDR3 DNA reads TGCGCCAGCAGCCAAGGGGGACTAGCAGACAATGAGCAGTTCTTC.

The gene calls are TRBV7-2 and TRBJ2-4, with a weak D call TRBD2 (5 bases). Deletions cut 3 bases from V and 0 bases from J, with 9 bases between. Germline V gene sequence: CDR1 SGHTA, CDR2 FQGNSA. This CDR3 has 15 residues. The CDR3 sequence is CASSFLEGAKNIQYF. For the CDR3, the DNA is TGTGCCAGCAGCTTCCTAGAGGGAGCCAAAAACATTCAGTACTTC.

V gene TRBV24-1 combines with J gene TRBJ2-3; TRBD2 matches 14 bases. J was trimmed by 7 bases and V by 3 bases; bases with no gene match: 8. Germline CDR1 and CDR2: KGHDR and SFDVKD. This CDR3 is 17 amino acids long. Here the CDR3 DNA reads TGTGCCACCAGTGATCCCGGGACTAGCGGGAGAAAAAATACGCAGTATTTT. It translates to CATSDPGTSGRKNTQYF.

J is TRBJ2-3 and V is TRBV7-8; the match to TRBD1 covers 12 bases. The V gene end was trimmed by 11 bases and the J gene end by 7 bases; junction bases not matched to a gene: 10. This CDR3 has 14 amino acids. Germline assignment: CDR1 SGHVS and CDR2 FQNEAQ. The CDR3 reads CASTSGTGGHTQYF. DNA for the CDR3: TGTGCCTCCACCTCCGGGACAGGGGGCCATACGCAGTATTTT.

The V call is TRBV4-2, the J call TRBJ2-5; no clear D gene. CDR3 size: 15 residues. Germline CDR1 and CDR2: LGHNA and YNFKEQ. Trimming cost V 0 bases and J 5 bases, with 13 bases left between them. This CDR3 is CASSQELSKRETQYF. As DNA, the CDR3 is TGTGCCAGCAGCCAAGAACTTAGCAAGAGGGAGACCCAGTACTTC.

The chain is built from TRBV6-5 and TRBJ2-5; D is undetermined. This CDR3 region has 14 residues. V lost 6 bases to trimming and J lost 1 base, with 12 bases between them. Germline assignment: CDR1 MNHEY and CDR2 SVGAGI. The CDR3 reads CASRAEVFQETQYF. The CDR3 nucleotides are TGTGCCAGCAGGGCAGAGGTTTTCCAAGAGACCCAGTACTTC.

This chain links TRBV28 with TRBJ1-2; 10 bases map to TRBD1. Germline V gene sequence: CDR1 MDHEN, CDR2 SYDVKM. Trimming at V came to 5 bases and at J to 5 bases, leaving 8 bases not matched to a gene. The CDR3 loop spans 15 amino acids. This CDR3 reads CASSIAGTGVYGYTF. CDR3 coding DNA: TGTGCCAGCAGTATTGCGGGGACAGGGGTGTATGGCTACACCTTC.

The chain links TRBV12-3 or TRBV12-4 to TRBJ1-1; 8 bases agree with TRBD1. The CDR3 consists of 13 residues. J lost 1 base, V lost 7 bases, and 2 bases had no gene match. The CDR3 region has the DNA TGTGCCAGCACCGACAGGGGGAACACTGAAGCTTTCTTT. Translating it yields CASTDRGNTEAFF.

This sequence joins TRBV27 and TRBJ2-7; 11 bases line up with TRBD2. The CDR3 sequence is 16 residues long. J was trimmed by 2 bases and V by 5 bases; bases with no gene match: 8. Per germline, CDR1 MNHEY and CDR2 SMNVEV (reference sequence). Here the CDR3 reads CASSPRLAGQTYEQYF. CDR3 in DNA: TGTGCCAGCAGTCCCCGACTAGCGGGACAAACCTACGAGCAGTACTTC.

This rearrangement joins TRBV27 to TRBJ2-1; 7 nucleotides match TRBD1. The CDR3 has 13 residues. Germline CDR1 is MNHEY and CDR2 is SMNVEV (reference sequence). The trim removed 8 bases at V and 6 bases at J, leaving 7 bases unmatched. In nucleotides, the CDR3 is TGTGCCAGCCGGAAAAGACAGGGCAATGAGCAGTTCTTC. It encodes CASRKRQGNEQFF.

The genes are TRBV4-3 and TRBJ2-7, with 8 bases that match TRBD1. Germline trimming cut 1 base from V and 1 base from J; bases unmatched to any gene: 12. The V gene's germline CDR1 is LGHNA and CDR2 YSLEER. CDR3 size: 18 residues. The CDR3 spells CASSQVRVRDRFSYEQYF. DNA of the CDR3: TGCGCCAGCAGCCAAGTTAGGGTCCGGGACAGGTTTTCCTACGAGCAGTACTTC.

The chain joins TRBV5-1 to TRBJ2-1; unclear D gene. The germline gives CDR1 SGHRS, CDR2 YFSETQ. The CDR3 consists of 15 residues. With 3 bases removed from V and 4 bases from J, the gap between germline ends came to 14 bases. The CDR3 loop reads CASSSETDSYNEQFF. The CDR3 nucleotides read TGCGCCAGCAGCTCGGAAACAGATTCGTACAATGAGCAGTTCTTC.